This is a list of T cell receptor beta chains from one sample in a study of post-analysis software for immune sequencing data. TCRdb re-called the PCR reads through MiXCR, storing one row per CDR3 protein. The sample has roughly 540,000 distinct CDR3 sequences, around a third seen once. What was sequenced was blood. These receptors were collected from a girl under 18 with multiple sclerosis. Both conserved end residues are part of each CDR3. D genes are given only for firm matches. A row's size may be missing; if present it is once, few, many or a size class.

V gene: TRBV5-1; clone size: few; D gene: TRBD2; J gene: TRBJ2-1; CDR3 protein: CASSVLAGRYNEQFF; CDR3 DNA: TGCGCCAGCAGCGTACTAGCGGGGCGATACAATGAGCAGTTCTTC
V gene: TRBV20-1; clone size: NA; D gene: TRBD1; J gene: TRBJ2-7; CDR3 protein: CSARGQGNEAYEQYF; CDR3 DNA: TGCAGTGCTAGGGGACAGGGCAATGAAGCCTACGAGCAGTACTTC
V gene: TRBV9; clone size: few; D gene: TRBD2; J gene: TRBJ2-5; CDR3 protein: CASSGPGAGARETQYF; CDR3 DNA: TGTGCCAGCAGCGGTCCAGGAGCGGGGGCCAGGGAGACCCAGTACTTC
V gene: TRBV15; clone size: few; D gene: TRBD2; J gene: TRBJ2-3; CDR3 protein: CATSRRGGPVSDTQYF; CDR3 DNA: TGTGCCACCAGCAGGCGGGGGGGCCCCGTCTCAGATACGCAGTATTTT
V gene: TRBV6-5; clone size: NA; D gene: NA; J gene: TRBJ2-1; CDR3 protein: CASSGTLKYNEQFF; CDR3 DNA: TGTGCCAGCAGTGGGACTTTAAAATACAATGAGCAGTTCTTC
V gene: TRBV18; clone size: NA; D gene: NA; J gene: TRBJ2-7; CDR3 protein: CASSPGQRAYEQYF; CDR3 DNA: TGTGCCAGCTCACCAGGACAGCGGGCGTACGAGCAGTACTTC
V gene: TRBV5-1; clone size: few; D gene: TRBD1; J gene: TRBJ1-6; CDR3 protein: CASNPTGGNSPLHF; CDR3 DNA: TGCGCCAGCAATCCGACAGGGGGCAATTCACCCCTCCACTTT
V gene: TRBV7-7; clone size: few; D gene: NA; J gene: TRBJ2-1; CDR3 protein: CASSLAPRRGQSYNEQFF; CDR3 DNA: TGTGCTAGCAGCTTAGCGCCTCGCCGGGGGCAGTCCTACAATGAGCAGTTCTTC
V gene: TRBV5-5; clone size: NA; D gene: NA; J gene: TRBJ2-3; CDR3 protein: CASNLRQRTDTQYF; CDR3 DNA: TGTGCCAGCAACTTGCGCCAGAGGACAGATACGCAGTATTTT
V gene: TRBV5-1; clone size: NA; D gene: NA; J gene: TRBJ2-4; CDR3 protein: CASRPGLAKNIQYF; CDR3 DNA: TGCGCCAGCAGGCCCGGACTAGCCAAAAACATTCAGTACTTC
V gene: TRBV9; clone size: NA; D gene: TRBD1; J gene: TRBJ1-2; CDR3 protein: CASSVHPGQVNYGYTF; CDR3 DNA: TGTGCCAGCAGCGTGCACCCGGGACAGGTTAACTATGGCTACACCTTC
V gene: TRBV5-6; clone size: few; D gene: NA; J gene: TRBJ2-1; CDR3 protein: CASSLSSTGSYNEQFF; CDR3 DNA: TGTGCCAGCAGCTTGTCCTCCACCGGCTCCTACAATGAGCAGTTCTTC
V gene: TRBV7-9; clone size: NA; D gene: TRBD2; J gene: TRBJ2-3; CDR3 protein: CASSAGLGAGTDTQYF; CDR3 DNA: TGTGCCAGCAGCGCGGGACTAGGGGCGGGCACAGATACGCAGTATTTT
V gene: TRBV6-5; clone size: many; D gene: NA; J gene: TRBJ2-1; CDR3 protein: CASSYRRGETNEQFF; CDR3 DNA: TGTGCCAGCAGTTACAGGAGGGGGGAAACAAATGAGCAGTTCTTC
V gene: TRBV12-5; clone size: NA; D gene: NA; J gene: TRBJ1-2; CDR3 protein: CASGRGRDFNYGYTF; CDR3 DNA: TGTGCTAGTGGACGGGGCAGGGATTTTAACTATGGCTACACCTTC
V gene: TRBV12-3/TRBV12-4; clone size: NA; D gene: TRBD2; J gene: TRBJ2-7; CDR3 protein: CASRPGGHNYEQYF; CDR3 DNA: TGTGCCAGCAGGCCGGGAGGACACAACTACGAGCAGTACTTC
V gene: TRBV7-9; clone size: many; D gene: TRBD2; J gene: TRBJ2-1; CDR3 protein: CASSLSLAGVNEQFF; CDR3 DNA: TGTGCCAGCAGCTTATCCCTAGCGGGGGTTAATGAGCAGTTCTTC
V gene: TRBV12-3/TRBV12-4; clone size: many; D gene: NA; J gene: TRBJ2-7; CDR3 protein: CASSPPRSYEQYF; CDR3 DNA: TGTGCCAGCAGTCCCCCCCGCTCCTACGAGCAGTACTTC
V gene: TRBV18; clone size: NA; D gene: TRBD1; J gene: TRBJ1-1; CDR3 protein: CASSSSNTGDGWNTEAFF; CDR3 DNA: TGTGCCAGCTCATCCTCAAATACAGGGGACGGGTGGAACACTGAAGCTTTCTTT
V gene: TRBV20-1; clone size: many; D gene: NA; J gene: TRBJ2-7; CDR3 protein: CSARPSPGDSYEQYF; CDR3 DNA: TGCAGTGCGAGACCCTCGCCAGGGGACTCCTACGAGCAGTACTTC
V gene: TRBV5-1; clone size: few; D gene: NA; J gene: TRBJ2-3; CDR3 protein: CASSRVSSTDTQYF; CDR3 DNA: TGCGCCAGCAGCCGTGTTTCTAGCACAGATACGCAGTATTTT
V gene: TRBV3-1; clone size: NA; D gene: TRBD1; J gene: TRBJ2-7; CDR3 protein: CASSQPGQGKYEQYF; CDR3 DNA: TGTGCCAGCAGCCAACCAGGACAGGGTAAGTACGAGCAGTACTTC
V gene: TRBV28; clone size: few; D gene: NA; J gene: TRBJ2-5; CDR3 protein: CASSLAEGNQETQYF; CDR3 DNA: TGTGCCAGCAGCCTTGCTGAGGGCAACCAAGAGACCCAGTACTTC
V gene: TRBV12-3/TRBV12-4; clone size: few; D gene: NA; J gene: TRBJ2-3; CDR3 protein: CASSLEPPDTQYF; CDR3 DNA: TGTGCCAGCAGTTTGGAGCCGCCAGATACGCAGTATTTT
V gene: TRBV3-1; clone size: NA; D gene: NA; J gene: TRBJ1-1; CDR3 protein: CASSQVEDTEAFF; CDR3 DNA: TGTGCCAGCAGCCAAGTGGAGGACACTGAAGCTTTCTTT
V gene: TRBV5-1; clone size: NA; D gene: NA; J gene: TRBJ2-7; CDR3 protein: CASSFSSNSYNEQYF; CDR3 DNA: TGCGCCAGCAGCTTTTCCTCGAACTCCTACAATGAGCAGTACTTC
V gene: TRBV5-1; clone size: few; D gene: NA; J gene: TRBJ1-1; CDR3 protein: CASSYDRANTEAFF; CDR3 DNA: TGCGCCAGCAGTTACGACCGAGCGAACACTGAAGCTTTCTTT
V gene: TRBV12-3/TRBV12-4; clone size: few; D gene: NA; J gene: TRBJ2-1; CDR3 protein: CASKIEGVEQFF; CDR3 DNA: TGTGCCAGCAAGATCGAGGGGGTGGAGCAGTTCTTC
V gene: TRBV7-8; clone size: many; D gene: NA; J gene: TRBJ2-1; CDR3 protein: CASSLTGNEQFF; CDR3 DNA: TGTGCCAGCAGCTTGACCGGCAATGAGCAGTTCTTC
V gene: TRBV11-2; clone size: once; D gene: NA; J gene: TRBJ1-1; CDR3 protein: CASSLDWGRENTEAFF; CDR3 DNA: TGTGCCAGCAGCTTAGATTGGGGGCGGGAGAACACTGAAGCTTTCTTT
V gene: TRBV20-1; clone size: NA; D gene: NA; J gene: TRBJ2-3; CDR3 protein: CSPLLDTQYF; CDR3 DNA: TGCAGCCCCCTATTGGATACGCAGTATTTT
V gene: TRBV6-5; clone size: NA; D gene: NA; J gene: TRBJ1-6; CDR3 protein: CASSPRKNSPLHF; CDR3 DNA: TGTGCCAGCAGTCCCCGGAAGAATTCACCCCTCCACTTT
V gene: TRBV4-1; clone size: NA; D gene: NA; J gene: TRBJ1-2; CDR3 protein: CASSQVERYGYTF; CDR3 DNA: TGCGCCAGCAGCCAAGTCGAACGGTATGGCTACACCTTC
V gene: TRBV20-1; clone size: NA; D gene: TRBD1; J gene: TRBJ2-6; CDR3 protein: CSARDSLPSGANVLTF; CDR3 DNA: TGCAGTGCTCGGGACAGCCTCCCCTCTGGGGCCAACGTCCTGACTTTC
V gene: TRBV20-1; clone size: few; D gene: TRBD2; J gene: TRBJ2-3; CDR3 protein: CSASRLAASTDTQYF; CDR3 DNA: TGCAGTGCTTCGAGACTAGCGGCTAGCACAGATACGCAGTATTTT
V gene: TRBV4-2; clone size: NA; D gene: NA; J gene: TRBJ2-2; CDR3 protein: CASSLLPARTTGELFF; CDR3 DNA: TGTGCCAGCAGCCTCCTGCCAGCCCGGACCACCGGGGAGCTGTTTTTT
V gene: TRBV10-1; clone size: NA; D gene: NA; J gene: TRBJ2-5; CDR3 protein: CASSESRGLEGETQYF; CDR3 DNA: TGCGCCAGCAGTGAGTCCCGTGGTTTGGAAGGAGAGACCCAGTACTTC
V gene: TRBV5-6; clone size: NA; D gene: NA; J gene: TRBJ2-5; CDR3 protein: CAGSLEQGTETQYF; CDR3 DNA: TGTGCCGGCAGCTTGGAACAGGGTACAGAGACCCAGTACTTC
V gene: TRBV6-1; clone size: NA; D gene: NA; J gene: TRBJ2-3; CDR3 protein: CASSEGAPSTDTQYF; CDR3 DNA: TGTGCCAGCAGTGAAGGCGCCCCGAGCACAGATACGCAGTATTTT
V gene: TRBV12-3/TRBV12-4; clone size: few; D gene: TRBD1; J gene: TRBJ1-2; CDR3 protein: CASSLRGQGLLGYTF; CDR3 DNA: TGTGCCAGCAGTTTAAGGGGACAGGGATTGTTGGGCTACACCTTC
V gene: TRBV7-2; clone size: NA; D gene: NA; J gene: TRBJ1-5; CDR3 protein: CASSLFGGQPQHF; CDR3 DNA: TGTGCCAGCAGCTTATTCGGGGGTCAGCCCCAGCATTTT
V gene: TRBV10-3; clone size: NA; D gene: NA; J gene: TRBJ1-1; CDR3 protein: CAISESGSQGAFF; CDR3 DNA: TGTGCCATCAGTGAGTCAGGGAGCCAGGGGGCTTTCTTT
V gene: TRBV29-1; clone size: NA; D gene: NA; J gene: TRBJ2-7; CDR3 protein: CSVEDKSLGEQYF; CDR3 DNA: TGCAGCGTTGAAGATAAGAGCCTGGGGGAGCAGTACTTC
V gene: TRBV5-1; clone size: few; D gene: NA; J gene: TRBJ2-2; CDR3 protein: CASSTGSGAGTSNTGELFF; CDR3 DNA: TGCGCCAGCAGCACCGGATCGGGGGCCGGGACTTCCAACACCGGGGAGCTGTTTTTT
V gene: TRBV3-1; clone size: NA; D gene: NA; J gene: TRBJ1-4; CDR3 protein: CASSSRLDEKLFF; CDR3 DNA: TGTGCCAGCAGCTCGCGACTTGATGAAAAACTGTTTTTT
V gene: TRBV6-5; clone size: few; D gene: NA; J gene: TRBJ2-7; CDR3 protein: CASSNIYEQYF; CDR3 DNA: TGTGCCAGCAGTAATATATACGAGCAGTACTTC
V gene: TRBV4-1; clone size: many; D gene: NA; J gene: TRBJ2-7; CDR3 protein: CASSQARDSLPDEQYF; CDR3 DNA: TGCGCCAGCAGCCAAGCCAGGGACTCCCTCCCTGACGAGCAGTACTTC
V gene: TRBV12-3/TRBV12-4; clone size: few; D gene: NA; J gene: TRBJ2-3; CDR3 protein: CASSKGTPDTQYF; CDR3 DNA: TGTGCCAGCAGTAAAGGGACCCCGGATACGCAGTATTTT
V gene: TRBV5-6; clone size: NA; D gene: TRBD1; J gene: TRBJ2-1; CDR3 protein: CASSTGQGGPNEQFF; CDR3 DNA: TGTGCCAGCAGCACGGGACAGGGAGGGCCAAATGAGCAGTTCTTC